Listed below are T cell receptor beta chains from one sample, sequenced in a study of technical replicates of blood from a few donors. Some clones are missing from TCRdb's copy, which holds only in-frame ones; the method was immunoSEQ multiplex PCR. The profile shows about 100,000 clones, just over 95% of them singletons. The sequencing sample was made of T cells isolated from PBMCs. The receptors come from a human donor in good health. Each CDR3 is given with its conserved first and last residue. The D gene is left open where the match is weak. Clone size is stated in some rows and not others, as once, few, many or a class when expanded.

d_call,v_call,j_call,clone_size,cdr3_aa,cdr3_nt
NA,TRBV5-4,TRBJ1-5,NA,CASSLKYSNQPQHF,TGTGCCAGCAGCTTAAAATATAGCAATCAGCCCCAGCATTTT
NA,TRBV7-9,TRBJ2-1,NA,CASSHKTGTRDNEQFF,TGTGCCAGCAGCCATAAAACGGGAACCCGAGACAATGAGCAGTTCTTC
TRBD1,TRBV6-5,TRBJ2-1,NA,CASSWGTGQFF,TGTGCCAGCAGTTGGGGGACAGGGCAGTTCTTC
NA,TRBV11-3,TRBJ2-3,NA,CASSFLGTDTQYF,TGTGCCAGCAGCTTTTTAGGCACAGATACGCAGTATTTT
NA,TRBV6-6,TRBJ1-5,NA,CASSYGPRANQPQHF,TGTGCCAGCAGTTACGGTCCCAGGGCCAATCAGCCCCAGCATTTT
NA,TRBV13,TRBJ2-6,NA,CASSLPGLIRAANVLTF,TGTGCCAGCAGCTTACCGGGACTCATTCGTGCGGCCAACGTCCTGACTTTC
NA,TRBV28,TRBJ2-1,NA,CSSVGVSDEQFF,TGTTCTTCAGTGGGAGTAAGCGATGAGCAGTTCTTC
NA,TRBV5-4,TRBJ2-3,NA,CASRSPSTDTQYF,TGTGCCAGCAGATCTCCTAGCACAGATACGCAGTATTTT
TRBD1,TRBV6-5,TRBJ2-2,NA,CASQSGQALTGELFF,TGTGCCAGTCAGTCGGGACAGGCGCTCACCGGGGAGCTGTTTTTT
TRBD1,TRBV15,TRBJ1-5,once,CATSRDLTGDQPQHF,TGTGCCACCAGCAGAGACCTGACAGGGGACCAGCCCCAGCATTTT
NA,TRBV5-6,TRBJ2-1,NA,CASSLWGSVPSYNEQFF,TGTGCCAGCAGCTTGTGGGGCAGCGTACCCTCCTACAATGAGCAGTTCTTC
TRBD1,TRBV7-2,TRBJ1-6,NA,CARAGRQGDSPLHF,TGTGCCAGGGCCGGGCGGCAGGGGGATTCACCCCTCCACTTT
TRBD2,TRBV5-1,TRBJ2-1,NA,CASSFNGLAGSGSYNEQFF,TGCGCCAGCAGCTTCAATGGACTAGCGGGATCCGGCTCCTACAATGAGCAGTTCTTC